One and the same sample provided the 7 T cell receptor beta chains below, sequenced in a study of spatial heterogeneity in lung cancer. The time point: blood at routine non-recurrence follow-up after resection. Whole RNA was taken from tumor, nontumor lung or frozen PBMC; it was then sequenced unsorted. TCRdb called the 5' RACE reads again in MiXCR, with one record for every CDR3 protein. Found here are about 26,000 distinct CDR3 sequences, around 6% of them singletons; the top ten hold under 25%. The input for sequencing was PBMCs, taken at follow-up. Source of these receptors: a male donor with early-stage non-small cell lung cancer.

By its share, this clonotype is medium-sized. CDR3 sequence: CASSYTGTGSYEQYV. CDR3 DNA sequence: TGTGCCAGCAGCTACACCGGGACAGGCTCCTACGAGCAGTACGTC. The chain links TRBV28 to TRBJ2-7; TRBD1 matches 8 bases. After removal of 6 bases from V and 0 bases from J, the junction contained 7 bases not matched to a gene. Looked up from germline, CDR1 is MDHEN and CDR2 is SYDVKM. There are 15 residues in the CDR3.

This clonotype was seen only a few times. The CDR3 spells CASSYSGQLNTEAFF. CDR3 nucleotides: TGTGCCAGCAGTTACTCGGGACAGTTGAACACTGAAGCTTTCTTT. The chain is built from TRBV6-5 and TRBJ1-1; 7 nucleotides line up with TRBD1. Germline trimming cut 0 bases from V and 0 bases from J; bases unmatched to any gene: 1. The CDR3 consists of 15 residues. Germline V lookup: CDR1 MNHEY, CDR2 SVGAGI.

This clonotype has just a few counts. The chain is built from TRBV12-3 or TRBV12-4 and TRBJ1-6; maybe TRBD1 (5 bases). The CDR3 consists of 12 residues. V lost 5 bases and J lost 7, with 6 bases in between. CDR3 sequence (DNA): TGTGCCAGCAGTCGACAGAATTCACCCCTCCACTTT. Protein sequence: CASSRQNSPLHF.

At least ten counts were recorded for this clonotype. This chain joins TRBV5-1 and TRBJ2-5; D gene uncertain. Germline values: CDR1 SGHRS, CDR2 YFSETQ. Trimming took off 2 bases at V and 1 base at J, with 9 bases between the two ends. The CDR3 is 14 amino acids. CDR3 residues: CASSLVYSQETQYF. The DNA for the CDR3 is TGCGCCAGCAGCTTAGTCTACAGCCAAGAGACCCAGTACTTC.

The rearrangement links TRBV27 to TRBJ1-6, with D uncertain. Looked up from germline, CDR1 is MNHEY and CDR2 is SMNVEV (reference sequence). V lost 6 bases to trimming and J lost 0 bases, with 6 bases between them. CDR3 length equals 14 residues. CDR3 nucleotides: TGTGCCAGCAGCAGGAGCTCCTATAATTCACCCCTCCACTTT. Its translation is CASSRSSYNSPLHF.

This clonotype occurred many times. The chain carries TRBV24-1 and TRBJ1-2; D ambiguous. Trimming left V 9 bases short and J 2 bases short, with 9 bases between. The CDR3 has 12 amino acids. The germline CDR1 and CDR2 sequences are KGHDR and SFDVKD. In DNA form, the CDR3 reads TGTGCCACCGCGACTCCCAACTATGGCTACACCTTC. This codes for CATATPNYGYTF.

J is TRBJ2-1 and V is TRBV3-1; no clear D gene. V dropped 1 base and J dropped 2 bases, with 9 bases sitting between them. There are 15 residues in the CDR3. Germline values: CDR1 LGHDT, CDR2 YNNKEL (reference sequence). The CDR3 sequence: CASSQGKFAYNEQFF. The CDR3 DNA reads TGTGCCAGCAGCCAAGGCAAGTTCGCCTACAATGAGCAGTTCTTC.